This TCR beta chain was retrieved from a study of cytomegalovirus exposure and HLA in healthy donors. This CDR3 has 14 residues. Trimming pared 4 bases from V and 1 base from J, leaving 8 bases between. Germline V gene sequence: CDR1 SEHNR, CDR2 FQNEAQ (reference sequence). The PCR ran on 60 Vbeta and 13 Jbeta primers. Generated by immunoSEQ multiplex PCR, the TCRdb table keeps only in-frame clones and is missing some. The repertoire holds 60,000 to 70,000 clones, with around 70% as singletons. This clone was observed once. The sequenced sample was PBMCs. The chain combines TRBV7-9 with TRBJ1-5; D is undetermined. The source of this sequence is a woman under 40 in good health and CMV-seronegative. The chain's CDR3 is CASSSPVSNQPQHF. The CDR3 nucleotides are TGTGCCAGCAGCTCCCCGGTAAGCAATCAGCCCCAGCATTTT.